The clone carrying this T cell receptor beta chain was seen ten or more times. No antigen is known for it. These data are taken from a study of T cells in Graves' hyperthyroidism and ophthalmopathy. Study-wide points: Ophthalmopathy was identified by the model a median around 5.9 months ahead of onset.

The CDR3 regions of TCR beta were amplified from RNA transcripts. Researchers ran a first-round RT-PCR on the TCR CDR3 using the HTBI primer set. TCRdb analysed the multiplex PCR reads with MiXCR anew, one entry per CDR3 protein. The top ten hold approximately 30% of the sample, which has around 690,000 distinct CDR3 sequences, 20% seen once. The CDR3 is made up of 14 amino acids. Germline CDR1 MDHEN, CDR2 SYDVKM. The ends lost 5 bases at V and 0 bases at J; junction bases unmatched: 2. The receptor was isolated from a man aged 25 to 45 with Graves' ophthalmopathy. V usage is TRBV28 and J usage is TRBJ2-7, with 9 bases identical to TRBD2. The material sequenced was blood. This chain's CDR3 is CASSPSGNSYEQYF. DNA of the CDR3: TGTGCCAGCAGTCCTAGCGGGAACTCCTACGAGCAGTACTTC.